This is a list of T cell receptor beta chains from one sample in a study of blood T cell repertoires in COVID-19. The data were produced by immunoSEQ multiplex PCR, yet TCRdb's version contains in-frame clones alone and is incomplete. The table lists fewer than 250,000 clones, around nine tenths of them singletons. The sequencing sample was made of peripheral blood. These receptors were collected from a young man with COVID-19, enrolled during active disease. The CDR3 runs from the conserved cysteine through the conserved F or W.

v_gene	j_gene	CDR3aa
TRBV4-2	TRBJ1-2	CASSQDQGVNYGYTF
TRBV5-1	TRBJ1-2	CASSWTGFGYTF
TRBV5-4	TRBJ1-4	CASSLDRVSEKLFF
TRBV6-2/TRBV6-3	TRBJ1-1	CASSYSRTGRNTEAFF
TRBV19	TRBJ2-3	CASSIPRTSGVDTQYF
TRBV5-5	TRBJ2-7	CASSSLGVYEQYF
TRBV11-1	TRBJ1-1	CASSFNRGLGAFF
TRBV10-3	TRBJ2-3	CAISDSDTQYF
TRBV5-4	TRBJ1-2	CASSIQGDYGYTF
TRBV10-2	TRBJ2-7	CASSESREQYF
TRBV9	TRBJ1-1	CASSPPGNTEAFF